What follows is one TCR beta chain and its context. The protocol was immunoSEQ multiplex PCR, while the TCRdb copy is restricted to in-frame clones and leaves out a portion. The repertoire holds 200,000 to 300,000 clones, with roughly 90% as singletons. The data are from a study of Ad26.COV2.S vaccination and SARS-CoV-2 variants. Described treatment: 15 to 20 received Ad26.COV2.S at low or high dose, single or two shots; 5 received placebo; per-sample allocation not given. Sampling took place 63 days after the first vaccine or placebo injection. Germline V gene data show CDR1 as SNHLY and CDR2 as FYNNEI. The CDR3 covers 16 residues. V shed 4 bases and J 5 bases; nucleotides not matched to a gene: 8.

Here the sequenced sample was peripheral blood, taken in a trial of Ad26.COV2.S vaccine versus placebo. The chain couples TRBV2 to TRBJ2-3, with TRBD2 matching 11 bases. This sequence was found in a person aged 18-60 years who received the Ad26.COV2.S COVID-19 vaccine or a placebo. CDR3 residues: CASSALLAGDVDTQYF. The CDR3, as DNA: TGTGCCAGCAGTGCTTTACTAGCGGGGGACGTAGATACGCAGTATTTT.